This entry lists 19 T cell receptor beta chains sequenced from one sample in a study of cytomegalovirus exposure and HLA in healthy donors (TCRdb year 2017). To prepare the library, the immunoSEQ multiplex PCR assay was applied. For the multiplex PCR, a mixture combining 60 forward primers for TCR Vbeta segments and 13 reverse primers for TCR Jbeta segments was used. In TCRdb, the immuneACCESS table is reduced to in-frame sequences with V and J assigned. These tables do not hold every clone; where another copy was compared, an unresolved V gene accounts for under half, and the others remain unexplained. This sample holds about 190,000 clones; over 70% were observed only once. The ten largest clonotypes hold 1.6% of the sample. Sample: PBMCs. These receptors were collected from a woman aged 18-29 years in good health and CMV-seronegative.

The chain is built from TRBV13 and TRBJ2-2; 15 bases are a match to TRBD2. J gave up 0 bases and V 3 bases, and 8 bases lay outside the gene matches. The germline CDR1 and CDR2 sequences are PRHDT and FYEKMQ (reference sequence). There are 20 residues in the CDR3. The CDR3 DNA follows: TGTGCCAGCAGCTTCTCCTGGGGACTAGCGGGGGGATCGAACACCGGGGAGCTGTTTTTT. Its translation: CASSFSWGLAGGSNTGELFF.

The J gene is TRBJ1-3, the V gene TRBV29-1, with 9 bases that match TRBD1. This CDR3 has 14 residues. From germline, CDR1 is SQVTM and CDR2 ANQGSEA. Losses at the gene ends were 6 bases for V and 1 base for J; bases not matched to a gene: 4. The CDR3 spells CSVEQGASGNTIYF. CDR3 bases: TGCAGCGTAGAACAGGGGGCTTCTGGAAACACCATATATTTT.

This clone occurred once. The chain couples TRBV10-3 to TRBJ2-6; D remains unclear. V lost 7 bases and J 2 bases, leaving 6 bases between the germline ends. The CDR3 has 13 residues. CDR1 and CDR2 from the germline V gene are ENHRY and SYGVKD. The CDR3 region is CAIKSAGANVLTF. The DNA of the CDR3 is TGTGCCATCAAGAGTGCTGGGGCCAACGTCCTGACTTTC.

The J gene is TRBJ2-5, the V gene TRBV7-9; possibly TRBD1 for D (5 bases). This CDR3 is built from 12 residues. V shed 3 bases and J shed 5 bases, with 7 bases lying between them. Germline-derived CDR1 and CDR2 are SEHNR and FQNEAQ (reference sequence). CDR3 DNA: TGTGCCAGCAGCTTTGCAGGGGAGACCCAGTACTTC. Translation: CASSFAGETQYF.

This sequence joins TRBV7-5 and TRBJ2-7; the DNA was not used to check the table's D call, TRBD2. TRBV7-5 is a recognized pseudogene. CDR3 size: 17 residues. The CDR3 sequence: CARSLLTRVFLAYEQYF. The CDR3 DNA is TGTGCCAGAAGCTTACTGACGAGGGTCTTCCTCGCCTACGAGCAGTACTTC.

This clone was observed at least ten times. The CDR3 DNA reads as TGTGCCACCAAACGGGAAAGGGGGGGTGCTGAAGCTTTCTTT. Encoded protein: CATKRERGGAEAFF. The gene calls are TRBV19 and TRBJ1-1; D might be TRBD1 (6 bases). Trimming pared 10 bases from V and 6 bases from J, leaving 21 bases between. Germline CDR1 and CDR2: LNHDA and SQIVND (reference sequence). This CDR3 region has 14 residues.

This clone was observed once. The rearrangement links TRBV6-5 to TRBJ2-5, with 9 bases lining up with TRBD1. Germline V CDR1 and CDR2: MNHEY, SVGAGI. This CDR3 is built from 14 residues. The V segment lost 4 bases and the J segment 4 bases; nucleotides outside the gene matches: 4. The CDR3 loop reads CASSLGTGRETQYF. For the CDR3, the DNA is TGTGCCAGCAGTTTAGGGACAGGGAGAGAGACCCAGTACTTC.

The V call is TRBV11-2, the J call TRBJ2-7, with 7 bases fitting TRBD2. This CDR3 is 14 amino acids long. The J segment lost 3 bases and the V segment lost 0 bases, leaving 2 bases of the junction unmatched. Per germline, CDR1 SGHAT and CDR2 FQNNGV. The CDR3, as DNA: TGTGCCAGCAGCTTAGATGGGGGGGTCTACGAGCAGTACTTC. It codes for CASSLDGGVYEQYF.

This chain links TRBV30 with TRBJ2-3, with 8 bases fitting TRBD1. The CDR3 has 13 residues. V dropped 5 bases and J dropped 2; count of bases not matched to a gene: 3. Germline values: CDR1 GTSNPN, CDR2 SVGIG (reference sequence). The CDR3 bases are TGTGCCTGGGTTCAGGGGGCCACAGATACGCAGTATTTT. Its protein product is CAWVQGATDTQYF.

V gene TRBV11-3 combines with J gene TRBJ2-5; 7 bases map to TRBD1. The V gene end was trimmed by 5 bases and the J gene end by 2 bases; junction bases not matched to a gene: 5. Germline assignment: CDR1 SGHNT and CDR2 YENEEA. There are 14 residues in the CDR3. CDR3 sequence: CASSEGTAQETQYF. CDR3 DNA sequence: TGTGCCAGCAGCGAGGGGACAGCGCAAGAGACCCAGTACTTC.

A word on this clone: The same CDR3 is also encoded by other DNA sequences in this sample. This chain connects TRBV15 to TRBJ1-3, with TRBD1 matching over 7 bases. Looked up from germline, CDR1 is LNHNV and CDR2 is YYDKDF (reference sequence). The CDR3 spans 15 residues. V was clipped by 0 bases and J by 2 bases; unmatched bases: 1. Written as DNA, the CDR3 is TGTGCCACCAGCAGAGATAGGGGGCCTGGAAACACCATATATTTT. It translates to CATSRDRGPGNTIYF.

Here the CDR3 reads CASSNEFREKLFF. The CDR3 DNA is TGCGCCAGCAGTAACGAGTTTCGTGAAAAACTGTTTTTT. The V call is TRBV5-1, the J call TRBJ1-4, with D unresolved. Per the germline V gene, CDR1 is SGHRS and CDR2 is YFSETQ. The CDR3 contains 13 residues. The V end was cut by 5 bases, the J end by 7 bases, with 12 bases between. The variable domain in full, completed from reference TRBV5-1 and TRBJ1-4, reads KAGVTQTPRYLIKTRGQQVTLSCSPISGHRSVSWYQQTPGQGLQFLFEYFSETQRNKGNFPGRFSGRQFSNSRSEMNVSTLELGDSALYLCASSNEFREKLFFGSGTQLSVL.

This chain joins TRBV10-2 and TRBJ2-1, with 8 bases identical to TRBD2. From germline, CDR1 is WSHSY and CDR2 SAAADI. The CDR3 is made up of 15 amino acids. The V and J ends lost 3 bases and 8 bases, in that order; junction bases with no gene match: 9. Here the CDR3 DNA reads TGCGCCAGCAGTGAACTAGCGGAGACGGGCGATGAGCAGTTCTTC. It encodes CASSELAETGDEQFF.

The J gene is TRBJ2-1, the V gene TRBV19, with TRBD2 as a possible D gene (6 bases). Germline values: CDR1 LNHDA, CDR2 SQIVND (reference sequence). The CDR3 consists of 15 residues. V lost 5 bases and J lost 5, with 16 bases in between. The CDR3 reads CASSRHRDFNNEQFF. CDR3 DNA: TGTGCCAGTAGTCGTCATAGGGACTTCAACAATGAGCAGTTCTTC.

The gene calls are TRBV6-1 and TRBJ1-5, with no clear D. V shed 6 bases and J shed 0 bases, with 12 bases lying between them. This CDR3 is 15 amino acids long. Germline CDR1 and CDR2: MNHNS and SASEGT. The CDR3 coding sequence is TGTGCCAGCAGCGAGAAAAGCAATAGCAATCAGCCCCAGCATTTT. It translates to CASSEKSNSNQPQHF.

The chain recombines TRBV28 with TRBJ2-7, with 8 bases matching TRBD2. The germline V gene has CDR1 MDHEN and CDR2 SYDVKM. V shed 8 bases and J 9 bases; nucleotides not matched to a gene: 6. This CDR3 spans 11 amino acids. The CDR3 sequence is CASRAREAQYF. The CDR3 coding sequence is TGTGCCAGCCGAGCGCGGGAGGCGCAGTACTTC.

In its sample, this clone was seen once. The chain couples TRBV5-4 to TRBJ2-5; 7 bases map to TRBD2. This CDR3 has 15 amino acids. V gave up 0 bases and J gave up 5 bases; unmatched junction bases: 7. Germline-derived CDR1 and CDR2 are SGHNT and YYREEE (reference sequence). CDR3 region: CASSLARQGGETQYF. The CDR3 DNA reads TGTGCCAGCAGCTTGGCCAGGCAGGGAGGGGAGACCCAGTACTTC.

This clone was detected a few times. The gene calls are TRBV19 and TRBJ1-6, with D possibly being TRBD1 (6 bases). Germline CDR1 LNHDA, CDR2 SQIVND (reference sequence). V was pared by 6 bases and J by 7 bases, with 13 bases between. The CDR3 contains 14 residues. CDR3 sequence: CASRWTAGNSPLHF. The CDR3 DNA sequence: TGTGCCAGTAGGTGGACAGCGGGGAATTCACCCCTCCACTTT.

This chain uses TRBV14 with TRBJ2-5; the D gene is possibly TRBD2 (5 bases). There are 15 residues in the CDR3. Germline assignment: CDR1 SGHDN and CDR2 FVKESK. The V gene lost 4 bases and the J gene lost 1 base, with 13 bases spanning the gap. CDR3: CASSLSPGSQETQYF. For the CDR3, the DNA is TGTGCCAGCAGCCTGTCACCGGGATCCCAAGAGACCCAGTACTTC.